This T cell receptor beta chain was profiled in a study of CD8+CD57+ T cells in acquired aplastic anemia. Findings and limits, study-wide: The study identified more than 25 CD8+ CDR3 sequences shared by patients and controls.

To note about this clonotype: The target antigen is unknown.

Using genomic DNA as the template, TCR beta VDJ and CDR3 profiling was carried out. MiXCR was run by TCRdb on the reads, yielding one entry per CDR3 protein. The sample consists of some 150,000 distinct CDR3 sequences, about 40% of them appearing once. Per germline, CDR1 SGHTA and CDR2 FQGTGA. CDR3 size: 16 residues. V lost 0 bases, J lost 1 base, and 11 bases lay in between. The TCR originated in a human donor in good health, serving as a control. The source material was sorted CD4+, CD8+, or CD8+CD57+ T cells (not recorded which) from PBMCs. J is TRBJ2-3 and V is TRBV7-3; tentative D call: TRBD2 (5 bases). CDR3 sequence (DNA): TGTGCCAGCAGCTTAACGTCGGGGATTGGCACAGATACGCAGTATTTT. Amino acids: CASSLTSGIGTDTQYF. The entire variable domain, with the rest obtained from reference TRBV7-3 and TRBJ2-3, is as follows: GAGVSQTPSNKVTEKGKYVELRCDPISGHTALYWYRQSLGQGPEFLIYFQGTGAADDSGLPNDRFFAVRPEGSVSTLKIQRTERGDSAVYLCASSLTSGIGTDTQYFGPGTRLTVL.